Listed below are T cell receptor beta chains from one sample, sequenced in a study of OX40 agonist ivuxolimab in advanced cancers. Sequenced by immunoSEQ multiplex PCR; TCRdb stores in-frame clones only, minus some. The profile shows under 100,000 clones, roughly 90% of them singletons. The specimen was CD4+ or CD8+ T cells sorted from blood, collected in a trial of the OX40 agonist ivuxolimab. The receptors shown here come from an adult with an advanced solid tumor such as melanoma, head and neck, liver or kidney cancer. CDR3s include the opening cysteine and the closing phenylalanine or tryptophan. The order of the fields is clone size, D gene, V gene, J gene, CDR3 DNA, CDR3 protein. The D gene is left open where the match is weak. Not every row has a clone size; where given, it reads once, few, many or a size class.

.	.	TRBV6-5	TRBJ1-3	TGTGCCAGCAACAATGGAAACACCATATATTTT	CASNNGNTIYF
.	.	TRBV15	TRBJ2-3	TGTGCCACCAGCAGAGACAGGGCATCAGCAGATACGCAGTATTTT	CATSRDRASADTQYF
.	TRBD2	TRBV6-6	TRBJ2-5	TGTGCCAGCAGTTACCTTGCGGGAGCGGGGGAGACCCAGTACTTC	CASSYLAGAGETQYF
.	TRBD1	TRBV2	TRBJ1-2	TGTGCCAGCAGTGAAGCGGGACAGGGTGACTATGGCTACACCTTC	CASSEAGQGDYGYTF
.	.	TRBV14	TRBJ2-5	TGTGCCAGCAGCCAAGATCTGGGGTTGGAGACCCAGTACTTC	CASSQDLGLETQYF
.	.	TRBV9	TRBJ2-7	TGTGCCAGCAGCGTCCAGGACCAAACCTACGAGCAGTACTTC	CASSVQDQTYEQYF
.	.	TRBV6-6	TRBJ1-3	TGTGCCAGCAAGGGGGAAACGGGGGTCGGAAACACCATATATTTT	CASKGETGVGNTIYF
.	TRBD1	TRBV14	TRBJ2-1	TGTGCCAGCAGCCACGAGGGGAGGCAGGGGGCGAATGAGCAGTTCTTC	CASSHEGRQGANEQFF
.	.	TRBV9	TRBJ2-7	TGTGCCAGCAGCGTAGAGGTAGGGGACTACGAGCAGTACTTC	CASSVEVGDYEQYF
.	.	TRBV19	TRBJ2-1	TGTGCCAGTAGTATTGCTCTCAGGAGGAATGAGCAGTTCTTC	CASSIALRRNEQFF
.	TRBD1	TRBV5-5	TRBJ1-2	TGTGCCAGCAGCCCTACAGGGGATACAGGAACTAGGAGCACCTTC	CASSPTGDTGTRSTF
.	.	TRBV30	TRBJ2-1	TGTGCCTGGAAGCGGTACAATGAGCAGTTCTTC	CAWKRYNEQFF
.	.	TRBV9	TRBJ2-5	TGTGCCAGCAGCGTAAACCCCCTGGGGGAAGAGACCCAGTACTTC	CASSVNPLGEETQYF
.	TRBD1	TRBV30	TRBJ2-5	TGTGCCTGGAGGGGACAGGGTAGGGTAGAGACCCAGTACTTC	CAWRGQGRVETQYF
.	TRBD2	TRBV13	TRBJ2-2	TGTGCCAGCAGCCGCGGGGGAGGGAACACCGGGGAGCTGTTTTTT	CASSRGGGNTGELFF
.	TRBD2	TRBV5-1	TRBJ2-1	TGCGCCAGCAGCCCGGGCCCTAGCGGGGAATACAATGAGCAGTTCTTC	CASSPGPSGEYNEQFF
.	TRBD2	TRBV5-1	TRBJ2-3	TGCGCCAGCAGCCAGACTAGCGGCACAGATACGCAGTATTTT	CASSQTSGTDTQYF
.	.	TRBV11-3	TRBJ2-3	TGTGCCAGCAGCTCTAACAGGGTACATACGCAGTATTTT	CASSSNRVHTQYF
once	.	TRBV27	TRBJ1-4	TGTGCCAGCAGGGTTCTCACTAATGAAAAACTGTTTTTT	CASRVLTNEKLFF
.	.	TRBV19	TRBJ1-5	TGTGCCAGTAGTCGCCGTTGGAGGGACACGAATCAGCCCCAGCATTTT	CASSRRWRDTNQPQHF
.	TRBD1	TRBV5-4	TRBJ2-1	TGTGCCAGCGGAAGGACAGGGGTCTACAATGAGCAGTTCTTC	CASGRTGVYNEQFF
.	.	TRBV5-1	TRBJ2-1	TGCGCCAGCAGCTTGGCCAACATGAGATACAATGAGCAGTTCTTC	CASSLANMRYNEQFF
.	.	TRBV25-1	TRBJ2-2	TGTGCCAGCAGTGAACCCCTCAGTCCCACCGTCAACACCGGGGAGCTGTTTTTT	CASSEPLSPTVNTGELFF
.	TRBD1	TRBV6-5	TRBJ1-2	TGTGCCAGCAGTTTACAGGGGTCTAGTGGCTACACCTTC	CASSLQGSSGYTF